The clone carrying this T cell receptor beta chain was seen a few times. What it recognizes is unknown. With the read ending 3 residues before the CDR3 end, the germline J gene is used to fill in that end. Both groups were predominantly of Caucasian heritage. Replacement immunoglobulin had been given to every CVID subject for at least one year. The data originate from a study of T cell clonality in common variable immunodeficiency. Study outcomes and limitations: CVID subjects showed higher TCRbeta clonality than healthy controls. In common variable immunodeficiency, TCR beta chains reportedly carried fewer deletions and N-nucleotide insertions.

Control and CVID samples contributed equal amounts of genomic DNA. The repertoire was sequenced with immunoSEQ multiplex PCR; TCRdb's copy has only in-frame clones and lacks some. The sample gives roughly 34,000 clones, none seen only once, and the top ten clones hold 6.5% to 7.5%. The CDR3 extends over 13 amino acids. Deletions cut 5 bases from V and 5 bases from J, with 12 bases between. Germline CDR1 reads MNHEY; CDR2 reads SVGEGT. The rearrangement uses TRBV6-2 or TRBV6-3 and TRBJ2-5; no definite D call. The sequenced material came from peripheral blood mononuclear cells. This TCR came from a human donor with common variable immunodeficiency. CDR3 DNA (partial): TGTGCCAGCAGTACGAGTAGCTCGGAGACC. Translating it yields CASSTSSSET. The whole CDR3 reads CASSTSSSETQYF.